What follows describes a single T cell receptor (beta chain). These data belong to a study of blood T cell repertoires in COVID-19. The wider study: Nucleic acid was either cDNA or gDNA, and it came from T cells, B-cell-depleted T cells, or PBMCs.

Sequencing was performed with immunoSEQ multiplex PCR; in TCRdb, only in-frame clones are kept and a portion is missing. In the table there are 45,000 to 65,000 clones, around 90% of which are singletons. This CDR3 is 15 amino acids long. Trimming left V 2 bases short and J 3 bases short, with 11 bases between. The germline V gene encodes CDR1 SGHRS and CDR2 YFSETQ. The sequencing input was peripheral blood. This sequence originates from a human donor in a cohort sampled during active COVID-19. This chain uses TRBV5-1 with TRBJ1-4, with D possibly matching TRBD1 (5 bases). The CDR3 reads CASSLKAGPNEKLFF. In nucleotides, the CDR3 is TGCGCCAGCAGCTTAAAGGCAGGGCCTAATGAAAAACTGTTTTTT.